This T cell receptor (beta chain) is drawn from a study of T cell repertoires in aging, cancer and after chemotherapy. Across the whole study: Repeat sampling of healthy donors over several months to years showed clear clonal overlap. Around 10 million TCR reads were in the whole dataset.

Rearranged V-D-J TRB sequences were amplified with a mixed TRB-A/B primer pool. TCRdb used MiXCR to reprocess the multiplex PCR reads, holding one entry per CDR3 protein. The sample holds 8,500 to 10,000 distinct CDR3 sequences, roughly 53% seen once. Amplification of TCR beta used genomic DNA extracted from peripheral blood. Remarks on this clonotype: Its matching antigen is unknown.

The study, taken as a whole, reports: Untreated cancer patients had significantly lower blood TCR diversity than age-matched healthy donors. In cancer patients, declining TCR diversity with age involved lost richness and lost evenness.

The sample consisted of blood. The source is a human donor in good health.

DNA of the CDR3: TGTGCCAGCAGTTGGGCAGGGGACAAGGGCTACGAGCAGTACTTC. It encodes CASSWAGDKGYEQYF. The chain joins TRBV6-5 to TRBJ2-7; the D gene is possibly TRBD1 (6 bases). The CDR3 contains 15 residues. Germline V gene sequence: CDR1 MNHEY, CDR2 SVGAGI. Trimming pared 4 bases from V and 3 bases from J, leaving 16 bases between.